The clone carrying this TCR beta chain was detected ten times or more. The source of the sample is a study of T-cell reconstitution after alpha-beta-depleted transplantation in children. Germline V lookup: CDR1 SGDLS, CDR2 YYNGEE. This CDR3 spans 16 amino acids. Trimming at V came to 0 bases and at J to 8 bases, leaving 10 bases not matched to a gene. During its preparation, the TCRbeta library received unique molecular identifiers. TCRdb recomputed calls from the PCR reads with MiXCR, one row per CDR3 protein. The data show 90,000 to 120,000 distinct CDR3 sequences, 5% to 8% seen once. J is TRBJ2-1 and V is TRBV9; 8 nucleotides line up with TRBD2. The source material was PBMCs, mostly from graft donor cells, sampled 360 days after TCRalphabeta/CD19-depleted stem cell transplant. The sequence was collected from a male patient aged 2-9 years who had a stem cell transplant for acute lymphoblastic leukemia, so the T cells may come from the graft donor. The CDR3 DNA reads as TGTGCCAGCAGCGTAGAAAGCGGGAGCTCCCTCGATGAGCAGTTCTTC. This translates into CASSVESGSSLDEQFF.